This TCR beta chain derives from a study of cytomegalovirus exposure and HLA in healthy donors. The CDR3 loop spans 12 amino acids. Per the germline V gene, CDR1 is SGHNT and CDR2 is YYREEE (reference sequence). The V and J ends lost 4 bases and 4 bases respectively, with 7 bases between them. Primers: 60 Vbeta forward and 13 Jbeta reverse. The protocol was immunoSEQ multiplex PCR, while the TCRdb copy is restricted to in-frame clones and leaves out a portion. In the table there are some 150,000 clones, approximately 80% of which are singletons. Sequences were obtained from PBMCs. The chain carries TRBV5-4 and TRBJ2-3; D is unresolved. The origin of this receptor is a man aged 25-45 years in good health and CMV-seropositive. The DNA for the CDR3 is TGTGCCAGCAGCCCGCCAGCAGATACGCAGTATTTT. It encodes CASSPPADTQYF.